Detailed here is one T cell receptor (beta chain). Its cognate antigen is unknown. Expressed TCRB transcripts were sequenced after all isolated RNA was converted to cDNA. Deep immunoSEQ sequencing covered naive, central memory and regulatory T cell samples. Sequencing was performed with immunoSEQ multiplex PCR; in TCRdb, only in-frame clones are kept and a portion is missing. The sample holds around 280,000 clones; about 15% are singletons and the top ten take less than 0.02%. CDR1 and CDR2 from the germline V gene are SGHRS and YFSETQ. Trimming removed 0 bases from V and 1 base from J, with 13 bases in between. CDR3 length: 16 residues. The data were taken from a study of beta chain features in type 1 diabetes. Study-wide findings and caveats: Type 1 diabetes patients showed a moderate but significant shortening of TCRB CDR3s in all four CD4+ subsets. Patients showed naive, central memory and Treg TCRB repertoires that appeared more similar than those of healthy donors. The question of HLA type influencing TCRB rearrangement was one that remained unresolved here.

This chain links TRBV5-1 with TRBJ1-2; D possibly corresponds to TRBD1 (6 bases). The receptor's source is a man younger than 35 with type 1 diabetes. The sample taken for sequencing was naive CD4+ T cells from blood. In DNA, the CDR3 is TGCGCCAGCAGCTTGGTGGCAGGGACACTTAACTATGGCTACACCTTC. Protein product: CASSLVAGTLNYGYTF.